The 2 T cell receptor beta chains given below trace back to one sample, sequenced in a study of OX40 agonist ivuxolimab in advanced cancers. The data were produced by immunoSEQ multiplex PCR, yet TCRdb's version contains in-frame clones alone and is incomplete. The sample carries tens of thousands of clones, around 94% recorded once. This material consisted of CD4+ or CD8+ T cells sorted from blood, taken in a trial of the OX40 agonist ivuxolimab. These receptors were collected from an adult with an advanced solid tumor such as melanoma, head and neck, liver or kidney cancer.

This clone was detected only once. The chain links TRBV11-2 to TRBJ1-2; D unresolved. Germline-derived CDR1 and CDR2 are SGHAT and FQNNGV. The CDR3 runs to 16 residues. The germline V and J ends were trimmed by 7 bases and 2 bases, with 20 bases remaining between them. For the CDR3, the DNA is TGTGCCAGCACCCGAGATCGGTGGGTACTCAACTATGGCTACACCTTC. As protein: CASTRDRWVLNYGYTF.

The chain has TRBV4-3 and TRBJ1-2; D is undetermined. This CDR3 region has 14 residues. Trimming removed 1 base from V and 2 bases from J, with 8 bases in between. CDR1 and CDR2 (germline): LGHNA, YSLEER. CDR3 nucleotide sequence: TGCGCCAGCAGCCAAGGGCAGTTCAACTATGGCTACACCTTC. It codes for CASSQGQFNYGYTF.